The clone carrying this T cell receptor beta chain was detected only a few times. Antigen: not known. The CDR3 runs to 16 residues. V lost 2 bases, J lost 2 bases, and 1 base stayed unmatched. The V gene's germline CDR1 is SGDLS and CDR2 YYNGEE. The source of the sample is a study of cytomegalovirus exposure and HLA in healthy donors. Whole-study findings and limits: Cytomegalovirus-associated TCR beta chains were listed, numbering some 150. Further analysis, carried out later, found HLA-associated TCR beta chains more clonally expanded than equally common other chains.

60 Vbeta and 13 Jbeta primers were used in PCR. Method: immunoSEQ multiplex PCR; TCRdb's copy keeps in-frame clones and lacks some. The table has about 87,000 clones, 6% to 9% seen once. Sequencing input: PBMCs. The clonotype originates from a man between 50 and 59 years old in good health and CMV-seronegative. The chain uses TRBV9 and TRBJ2-3, with 14 bases aligning to TRBD2. The CDR3 sequence: CASSVGLAGVTDTQYF. The CDR3, as DNA: TGTGCCAGCAGCGTGGGACTAGCGGGAGTCACAGATACGCAGTATTTT.